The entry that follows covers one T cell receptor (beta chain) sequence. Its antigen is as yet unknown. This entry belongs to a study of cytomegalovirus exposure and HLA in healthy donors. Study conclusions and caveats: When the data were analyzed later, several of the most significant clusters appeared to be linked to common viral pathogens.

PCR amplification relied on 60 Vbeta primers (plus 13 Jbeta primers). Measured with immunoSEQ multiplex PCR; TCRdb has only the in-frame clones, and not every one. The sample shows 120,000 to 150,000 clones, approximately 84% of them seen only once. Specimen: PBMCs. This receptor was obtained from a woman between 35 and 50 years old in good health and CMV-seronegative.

CDR3 sequence: CASSLIAGVYEQYF. The DNA of the CDR3 is TGTGCCAGCAGTTTGATAGCGGGAGTTTACGAGCAGTACTTC. The chain has TRBV27 and TRBJ2-7; 9 nucleotides match TRBD2. The CDR3 is 14 residues long. V lost 3 bases, J lost 4 bases, and 4 bases stayed unmatched. Germline loops: CDR1 MNHEY, CDR2 SMNVEV (reference sequence).